A single sample gave rise to the 25 T cell receptor beta chains below, sequenced in a study of shared clonotypes between healthy human individuals. Data came from immunoSEQ multiplex PCR; TCRdb stores just in-frame clones and leaves some out. The data show fewer than 2.5 million clones, roughly 93% seen once. Sequencing was done on a sample of naive CD4+ T cells from PBMCs. As to subset: CD45RA+ positively selected. All receptors derive from a man between 18 and 29 years old in good health. Some clones in this sample may be carry-over from other donors' samples.

Of note for this clone: The identical CDR3 is also encoded by other nucleotide sequences in the sample. The V and J genes are TRBV28 and TRBJ1-1; D may be TRBD1 (6 bases). Germline V gives CDR1 MDHEN, CDR2 SYDVKM. Trimming stripped 5 bases from V and 1 base from J, with 11 bases between. This CDR3 has 14 residues. This chain's CDR3 is CASSIRGSNTEAFF. The DNA of the CDR3 is TGTGCCAGCAGTATTAGGGGGTCGAACACTGAAGCTTTCTTT.

This sequence joins TRBV5-6 and TRBJ2-2; no clear D gene. The CDR3 loop spans 14 amino acids. Germline assignment: CDR1 SGHDT and CDR2 YYEEEE. Trimming cost V 5 bases and J 4 bases, with 12 bases left between them. The CDR3 region is CASRPVSVTGELFF. The CDR3 coding sequence is TGTGCCAGCAGGCCTGTATCGGTCACCGGGGAGCTGTTTTTT.

J is TRBJ2-3 and V is TRBV28; unclear D gene. V dropped 5 bases and J dropped 5 bases, with 8 bases sitting between them. The CDR3 length is 12 residues. Per the germline V gene, CDR1 is MDHEN and CDR2 is SYDVKM. In DNA, the CDR3 is TGTGCCAGCAGTCGAGCCGGAGATACGCAGTATTTT. Translating gives CASSRAGDTQYF.

This clone was seen a single time. The same CDR3 can be traced to other DNA sequences in this sample. The chain combines TRBV5-1 with TRBJ2-3, with 11 bases that match TRBD2. The CDR3 contains 17 residues. Germline V gives CDR1 SGHRS, CDR2 YFSETQ. The J segment lost 4 bases and the V segment lost 0 bases, leaving 7 bases of the junction unmatched. CDR3 protein: CASSLGGLAGGPDTQYF. The CDR3 nucleotides read TGCGCCAGCAGCTTGGGGGGGCTAGCGGGAGGACCAGATACGCAGTATTTT.

The chain recombines TRBV2 with TRBJ2-2; D may be TRBD1 (5 bases). Germline values: CDR1 SNHLY, CDR2 FYNNEI. The CDR3 sequence is 15 residues long. The ends were cut back, 8 bases at V and 6 bases at J, with 19 bases in the middle. CDR3 loop: CASSGQPMGPGELFF. The CDR3 DNA sequence: TGTGCCAGCTCGGGTCAGCCCATGGGGCCCGGGGAGCTGTTTTTT.

Comment on this clone: Other DNA sequences in the sample encode the same CDR3. V usage is TRBV9 and J usage is TRBJ2-6; D is unresolved. V lost 0 bases, J lost 0 bases, and 4 bases lay in between. Germline CDR1 SGDLS, CDR2 YYNGEE. The CDR3 consists of 15 residues. The CDR3 DNA is TGTGCCAGCAGCGTAGATAGCTCTGGGGCCAACGTCCTGACTTTC. This translates into CASSVDSSGANVLTF.

Concerning this clone: Other DNA sequences of this sample code for an identical CDR3. The gene calls are TRBV28 and TRBJ2-6, with D perhaps matching TRBD1 (6 bases). V lost 6 bases, J lost 4 bases, and 13 bases lay in between. Germline-derived CDR1 and CDR2 are MDHEN and SYDVKM. The CDR3 runs to 15 residues. The CDR3 nucleotides are TGTGCCAGCAGCCCAAGGGGGTCCGGGGCCAACGTCCTGACTTTC. It is translated as CASSPRGSGANVLTF.

The chain combines TRBV6-6 with TRBJ2-7, with 9 positions matching TRBD2. The germline V gene encodes CDR1 MNHNY and CDR2 SVGAGI (reference sequence). The CDR3 consists of 15 residues. V shed 4 bases, J shed 1 base, and the junction held 5 bases outside the gene matches. The CDR3 sequence is CASSLTSGTSYEQYF. Written as DNA, the CDR3 is TGTGCCAGCAGTTTGACTAGCGGTACATCCTACGAGCAGTACTTC.

A single count supports this clone. The chain couples TRBV18 to TRBJ2-7; 8 bases are shared with TRBD2. V gave up 3 bases and J gave up 5 bases; unmatched junction bases: 9. The CDR3 is made up of 15 amino acids. Looked up from germline, CDR1 is KGHSH and CDR2 is LQKENI. This CDR3 reads CASSPQRAGVDEQYF. CDR3 nucleotides: TGTGCCAGCTCACCCCAGCGAGCGGGAGTCGACGAGCAGTACTTC. Complete variable domain (other parts from reference TRBV18 and TRBJ2-7): NAGVMQNPRHLVRRRGQEARLRCSPMKGHSHVYWYRQLPEEGLKFMVYLQKENIIDESGMPKERFSAEFPKEGPSILRIQQVVRGDSAAYFCASSPQRAGVDEQYFGPGTRLTVT.

The rearrangement uses TRBV2 and TRBJ2-2; the D gene is possibly TRBD2 (5 bases). V gave up 2 bases and J gave up 0 bases, with 10 bases separating them. The germline gives CDR1 SNHLY, CDR2 FYNNEI. The CDR3 sequence is 16 residues long. The CDR3 nucleotides read TGTGCCAGCAGTGAACGGGGAGCTACGAACACCGGGGAGCTGTTTTTT. It encodes CASSERGATNTGELFF.

The gene calls are TRBV6-5 and TRBJ2-5; perhaps TRBD2 as D (5 bases). V was clipped by 5 bases and J by 2 bases, with 15 bases between them. The CDR3 is 15 amino acids. Germline V gives CDR1 MNHEY, CDR2 SVGAGI. The CDR3 coding sequence is TGTGCCAGCAGTAGACCCCAGAGGGATCAAGAGACCCAGTACTTC. This sequence encodes CASSRPQRDQETQYF.

The chain has TRBV5-1 and TRBJ1-1; TRBD1 is a possible D gene (5 bases). Germline CDR1 is SGHRS and CDR2 is YFSETQ. Trimming left V 1 base short and J 7 bases short, with 20 bases between. The CDR3 sequence is 16 residues long. The CDR3 protein is CASSLMSGRTQGEAFF. As DNA, the CDR3 is TGCGCCAGCAGCTTGATGTCAGGGAGGACGCAGGGTGAAGCTTTCTTT.

The J gene is TRBJ1-5, the V gene TRBV27; D unresolved. From germline, CDR1 is MNHEY and CDR2 SMNVEV (reference sequence). V dropped 4 bases and J dropped 0 bases, with 7 bases sitting between them. CDR3 length: 14 amino acids. CDR3 nucleotide sequence: TGTGCCAGCAGTTCGATGTATAGCAATCAGCCCCAGCATTTT. Translating it yields CASSSMYSNQPQHF.

V and J are TRBV5-6 and TRBJ2-3; D is ambiguous. The CDR3 is made up of 13 amino acids. Germline V gene data show CDR1 as SGHDT and CDR2 as YYEEEE. V gave up 0 bases and J gave up 4 bases, with 6 bases separating them. The CDR3 spells CASSLVFADTQYF. The CDR3 bases are TGTGCCAGCAGCTTGGTCTTCGCAGATACGCAGTATTTT.

The V call is TRBV4-2, the J call TRBJ1-1; 11 bases line up with TRBD1. This CDR3 region has 14 residues. V was pared by 5 bases and J by 7 bases, with 6 bases of the junction left unmatched. Looked up from germline, CDR1 is LGHNA and CDR2 is YNFKEQ. As DNA, the CDR3 is TGTGCCAGCAGCAGACCGGGACAGGGGGTTGAAGCTTTCTTT. Its translation is CASSRPGQGVEAFF.

This rearrangement joins TRBV27 to TRBJ2-7; D possibly corresponds to TRBD1 (8 bases). V dropped 7 bases and J dropped 6 bases, with 13 bases sitting between them. There are 12 residues in the CDR3. Germline CDR1 and CDR2: MNHEY and SMNVEV (reference sequence). CDR3 sequence reads: CASTQGGGEQYF. The CDR3 nucleotides are TGTGCCAGCACACAGGGGGGGGGCGAGCAGTACTTC.

This chain connects TRBV5-1 to TRBJ2-3, with a weak D call TRBD1 (9 bases). The V gene lost 0 bases and the J gene lost 4 bases, with 21 bases spanning the gap. CDR1 and CDR2 (germline): SGHRS, YFSETQ. The CDR3 contains 18 residues. This chain's CDR3 is CASSLGYGRGTGPDTQYF. The DNA of the CDR3 is TGCGCCAGCAGCTTGGGATACGGGAGGGGGACAGGGCCAGATACGCAGTATTTT. Variable domain in full (rest from reference TRBV5-1 and TRBJ2-3): KAGVTQTPRYLIKTRGQQVTLSCSPISGHRSVSWYQQTPGQGLQFLFEYFSETQRNKGNFPGRFSGRQFSNSRSEMNVSTLELGDSALYLCASSLGYGRGTGPDTQYFGPGTRLTVL.

This rearrangement joins TRBV18 to TRBJ2-3; D not resolved. Germline V gene lookup returns CDR1 KGHSH and CDR2 LQKENI. CDR3 length: 14 residues. The germline V and J ends were trimmed by 4 bases and 4 bases, with 12 bases remaining between them. In DNA, the CDR3 is TGTGCCAGCTCACTAACCAGGTCCTCAGATACGCAGTATTTT. The encoded protein is CASSLTRSSDTQYF.

Only one count was recorded for this clone. The rearrangement uses TRBV18 and TRBJ1-3; no clear D. The CDR3 has 16 amino acids. V lost 6 bases to trimming and J lost 2 bases, with 17 bases between them. The germline gives CDR1 KGHSH, CDR2 LQKENI. This CDR3 reads CASSPSGSAPGNTIYF. For the CDR3, the DNA is TGTGCCAGCTCCCCGAGTGGGTCCGCCCCTGGAAACACCATATATTTT.

This clone was counted a few times. The chain employs TRBV5-4 and TRBJ1-2, with D unresolved. The CDR3 covers 13 residues. Germline lookup yields CDR1 SGHNT and CDR2 YYREEE (reference sequence). With 1 base removed from V and 6 bases from J, the gap between germline ends came to 10 bases. CDR3 sequence: CASSLPSMDGYTF. DNA of the CDR3: TGTGCCAGCAGCTTGCCGTCCATGGATGGCTACACCTTC.

About this clone: Different DNA sequences within this sample yield the same CDR3. The CDR3 spells CASSLVREQYF. The DNA for the CDR3 is TGTGCCAGCAGTTTGGTCCGTGAGCAGTACTTC. The chain has TRBV28 and TRBJ2-7; D gene ambiguous. This CDR3 contains 11 residues. Deletions cut 3 bases from V and 7 bases from J, with 7 bases between. Per germline, CDR1 MDHEN and CDR2 SYDVKM.

V and J are TRBV5-1 and TRBJ2-3; either TRBD1 or TRBD2 may supply D (5 bases each). Between the trimmed V and J ends, which lost 4 bases and 1 base, there was a span of 16 bases. Germline V gene data show CDR1 as SGHRS and CDR2 as YFSETQ. The CDR3 extends over 16 amino acids. CDR3 nucleotides: TGCGCCAGCAGCCGGGACGCCGGCGCTGGCACAGATACGCAGTATTTT. Its translation: CASSRDAGAGTDTQYF.

The CDR3: CASSKTGLAGGPGEQYF. CDR3 DNA sequence: TGTGCCAGCAGCAAAACGGGACTAGCGGGAGGGCCGGGCGAGCAGTACTTC. The chain uses TRBV9 and TRBJ2-7; 16 positions agree with TRBD2. With V trimmed by 4 bases and J by 6 bases, 10 bases remained unmatched. CDR1 and CDR2 from the germline V gene are SGDLS and YYNGEE. The CDR3 covers 17 residues.

Turning to this clone: Other DNA sequences in the same sample also yield this CDR3. The chain combines TRBV6-6 with TRBJ1-2, with no clear D. Trimming cost V 0 bases and J 2 bases, with 7 bases left between them. The CDR3 spans 14 residues. Germline lookup yields CDR1 MNHNY and CDR2 SVGAGI (reference sequence). In nucleotides, the CDR3 is TGTGCCAGCAGTTACTCGACCGGAAACTATGGCTACACCTTC. It specifies CASSYSTGNYGYTF.

Only a few counts were recorded for this clone. Other nucleotide sequences from this sample produce the same CDR3. This sequence joins TRBV30 and TRBJ1-2, with D possibly being TRBD1 (5 bases). The ends were cut back, 0 bases at V and 7 bases at J, with 9 bases in the middle. This CDR3 is built from 12 residues. The germline V gene has CDR1 GTSNPN and CDR2 SVGIG (reference sequence). CDR3 DNA sequence: TGTGCCTGGAGTGTACCGGGGGGTGGCTACACCTTC. Translating gives CAWSVPGGGYTF.